This T cell receptor (beta chain) comes out of a study of T-cell memory formation after mild COVID-19. Study in general: TCR clusters showed largely donor specificity. Notes on the study in general: For contracting clones, CD4+ ones sat mainly in CM and EM, CD8+ in EMRA. SARS-CoV-2 specificity of second-wave clones peaking day 37 was unconfirmed.

This clonotype has more than one count but fewer than ten. No antigen is known for it. This CDR3 spans 15 amino acids. V dropped 3 bases and J dropped 8; count of bases not matched to a gene: 6. In germline, CDR1 is MNHEY, CDR2 SMNVEV (reference sequence). UMIs and sample barcodes were carried by the TCR alpha and TCR beta cDNA libraries that 5'RACE produced using constant-segment primers. TCRdb fed the 5' RACE reads into MiXCR, producing one record per CDR3 protein. Of about 340,000 distinct CDR3 sequences listed, around 15% were seen once; the top ten hold roughly 22%. The chain links TRBV27 to TRBJ1-4; TRBD1 agrees at 10 bases. The sample was PBMCs or a T cell subset sorted from them (not recorded which). This sequence originates from a young man who had mild COVID-19 (a few samples of this study predate the infection). Cell type and time point are not known. The CDR3 DNA reads TGTGCCAGCAGTTTCCTCGGGACAGGGGACGAAAAACTGTTTTTT. This translates into CASSFLGTGDEKLFF.